The clone carrying this T cell receptor (beta chain) showed up many times. Its antigen remains unknown. Profiling that covered TCR beta VDJ and CDR3 relied on genomic DNA as its template. TCRdb reprocessed the reads via MiXCR and lists one record per CDR3 protein. The repertoire consists of about 190,000 distinct CDR3 sequences, with around 66% occurring once and the leading ten covering roughly 50%. The sample comes from a study of CD8+CD57+ T cells in acquired aplastic anemia. Germline V lookup: CDR1 LGHNA, CDR2 YSLEER. Losses at the gene ends were 1 base for V and 6 bases for J; bases not matched to a gene: 9. This CDR3 is 17 amino acids long. Regarding the study as a whole: Comparison of patients with controls identified roughly 27 shared CD8+ CDR3 sequences.

The rearrangement uses TRBV4-3 and TRBJ2-1, with TRBD2 matching 10 bases. Sequencing input: sorted CD4+, CD8+, or CD8+CD57+ T cells (not recorded which) from PBMCs. This TCR came from a human donor with severe aplastic anemia or a healthy control (not recorded which). In nucleotides, the CDR3 is TGCGCCAGCAGCCAAGCGCAGGGACTAGCGACCGGCAATGAGCAGTTCTTC. Its translation is CASSQAQGLATGNEQFF.